The subject of this entry is one TCR beta chain. The assay was immunoSEQ multiplex PCR, and TCRdb's table has in-frame clones only and misses some. The sample comprises about 110,000 clones, approximately 89% of which are singletons, and 7.8% rests with the top ten. The source of the sample is a study of control samples from healthy donors and cancer patients. The sequencing input was blood. This TCR was sampled from a young woman in good health.

The CDR3 nucleotides are TGTGCCAGCAGCTTCGGAACAGGGGATTATGGGGCCAACGTCCTGACTTTC. This encodes CASSFGTGDYGANVLTF. J is TRBJ2-6 and V is TRBV13; 7 bases are a match to TRBD1. The V gene's germline CDR1 is PRHDT and CDR2 FYEKMQ (reference sequence). V was pared by 3 bases and J by 3 bases, with 8 bases of the junction left unmatched. CDR3 length equals 17 residues.